This T cell receptor (beta chain) was recorded in a study of cytomegalovirus exposure and HLA in healthy donors. General study results and limits: Altogether, some 170 TCR beta chains were recorded as cytomegalovirus-associated.

A note on this clone: The antigen remains undetermined.

The PCR contained 60 Vbeta and 13 Jbeta primers. Measured with immunoSEQ multiplex PCR; TCRdb has only the in-frame clones, and not every one. The table shows some 130,000 clones, with roughly 80% occurring only once. There are 17 residues in the CDR3. Germline CDR1 is SGHAT and CDR2 is FQNNGV. V shed 1 base and J 0 bases; nucleotides not matched to a gene: 7. Sequencing was done on a sample of PBMCs. The genes are TRBV11-2 and TRBJ2-7; 9 nucleotides align to TRBD2. This receptor was obtained from a man aged 25 to 40 in good health and CMV-seronegative. DNA of the CDR3: TGTGCCAGCAGCTTAGCCCGACTAGCGGACAGCTCCTACGAGCAGTACTTC. Encoded protein: CASSLARLADSSYEQYF.